A single T cell receptor beta chain is shown here with its context. The germline CDR1 and CDR2 sequences are SGHDN and FVKESK. Unmatched junction bases numbered 5, after V lost 1 base and J lost 7 bases. CDR3 length: 16 residues. The data derive from a study of OX40 agonist ivuxolimab in advanced cancers. The method was immunoSEQ multiplex PCR; TCRdb's version includes in-frame clones alone and lacks a portion of them. The repertoire holds fewer than 80,000 clones, around 90% seen once, with approximately 5% in the top ten. The V and J genes are TRBV14 and TRBJ2-1, with 12 bases lining up with TRBD2. This TCR was recovered from an adult with an advanced solid tumor such as melanoma, head and neck, liver or kidney cancer. Sample: CD4+ or CD8+ T cells sorted from blood, taken in a trial of the OX40 agonist ivuxolimab. The CDR3 nucleotides read TGTGCCAGCAGCCAAGGGGCGGGACTAGCGGGTAATGAGCAGTTCTTC. Protein sequence: CASSQGAGLAGNEQFF.